These 17 T cell receptor beta chains share one sample of origin, sequenced in a study of shared clonotypes between healthy human individuals. Profiled with immunoSEQ multiplex PCR; TCRdb holds only in-frame clones, not every one. The profile covers 2,500,000 or so clones, with 85% to 95% appearing a single time and approximately 0.4% taken by the ten largest. Material: naive CD4+ T cells from PBMCs. Stated subset: CD45RA+ positively selected. Receptors were obtained from a man younger than 35 in good health. Some clones in this sample may be carry-over from other donors' samples.

The chain uses TRBV6-5 and TRBJ1-6; no clear D gene. From germline, CDR1 is MNHEY and CDR2 SVGAGI. V shed 6 bases and J shed 7 bases, with 10 bases lying between them. This CDR3 spans 13 amino acids. This CDR3 reads CASRSRVNSPLHF. The CDR3, as DNA: TGTGCCAGCAGATCTAGAGTGAATTCACCCCTCCACTTT.

The chain couples TRBV19 to TRBJ2-1, with 9 bases aligning to TRBD2. V gave up 1 base and J gave up 3 bases; unmatched junction bases: 10. The CDR3 has 18 residues. CDR1 is LNHDA, CDR2 SQIVND, per germline (reference sequence). The CDR3 DNA is TGTGCCAGTAGTATAGTTAGGGCTAGCGGGAATTTCTACAATGAGCAGTTCTTC. It translates to CASSIVRASGNFYNEQFF.

The gene calls are TRBV18 and TRBJ2-2; D is ambiguous. Germline V gene sequence: CDR1 KGHSH, CDR2 LQKENI. This CDR3 spans 15 amino acids. With 1 base removed from V and 4 bases from J, the gap between germline ends came to 10 bases. The CDR3 sequence: CASSPLSRSTGELFF. The CDR3 DNA reads TGTGCCAGCTCACCACTTTCGCGGAGCACCGGGGAGCTGTTTTTT.

This chain joins TRBV7-9 and TRBJ1-3; no definite D call. V lost 1 base, J lost 0 bases, and 10 bases lay in between. This CDR3 is 16 amino acids long. Germline CDR1 is SEHNR and CDR2 is FQNEAQ (reference sequence). In DNA form, the CDR3 reads TGTGCCAGCAGCTTAGAAGGGCAGAACTCTGGAAACACCATATATTTT. Protein product: CASSLEGQNSGNTIYF.

With regard to this clone: The same CDR3 is also encoded by other DNA sequences in this sample. The V call is TRBV27, the J call TRBJ2-7, with no clear D. Germline V gene sequence: CDR1 MNHEY, CDR2 SMNVEV (reference sequence). Trimming pared 1 base from V and 5 bases from J, leaving 9 bases between. The CDR3 has 13 residues. CDR3 bases: TGTGCCAGCAGTTTATTGGGCGTCAACGAGCAGTACTTC. Protein sequence: CASSLLGVNEQYF.

The chain recombines TRBV10-2 with TRBJ1-5; no reliable D call. This CDR3 is 14 amino acids long. Germline V lookup: CDR1 WSHSY, CDR2 SAAADI. With 4 bases removed from V and 4 bases from J, the gap between germline ends came to 11 bases. The CDR3 DNA reads TGCGCCAGCAGTGGGTGGCATAGTAATCAGCCCCAGCATTTT. It translates to CASSGWHSNQPQHF.

This sequence joins TRBV7-9 and TRBJ2-1; 7 bases agree with TRBD1. This CDR3 contains 16 residues. The germline V gene encodes CDR1 SEHNR and CDR2 FQNEAQ (reference sequence). Germline trimming cut 6 bases from V and 7 bases from J; bases unmatched to any gene: 15. This chain's CDR3 is CASRPTRTGQRNEQFF. In DNA form, the CDR3 reads TGTGCCAGCAGACCCACCCGGACGGGACAGAGGAATGAGCAGTTCTTC.

J is TRBJ1-4 and V is TRBV5-1; TRBD1 matches 10 bases. J was trimmed by 6 bases and V by 4 bases; bases with no gene match: 15. Germline lookup yields CDR1 SGHRS and CDR2 YFSETQ. The CDR3 loop spans 18 amino acids. CDR3 nucleotide sequence: TGCGCCAGCAGCCAACGACGAGATTCCGGGACAGGGGATGAAAAACTGTTTTTT. It encodes CASSQRRDSGTGDEKLFF.

This clone was seen just once. This rearrangement joins TRBV6-1 to TRBJ2-1; a possible D gene is TRBD2 (5 bases). Trimming stripped 7 bases from V and 7 bases from J, with 17 bases between. The CDR3 is 14 residues long. Germline V gene lookup returns CDR1 MNHNS and CDR2 SASEGT. This chain's CDR3 is CASTPMGGLNEQFF. Here the CDR3 DNA reads TGTGCCAGCACCCCGATGGGCGGGTTGAATGAGCAGTTCTTC.

V is TRBV11-2 and J is TRBJ1-2, with D perhaps TRBD1 (6 bases). V lost 1 base to trimming and J lost 5 bases, with 14 bases between them. The CDR3 has 15 residues. Germline assignment: CDR1 SGHAT and CDR2 FQNNGV. The CDR3 DNA sequence: TGTGCCAGCAGCTTAGCCGCCGGGACAAGATATGGCTACACCTTC. It specifies CASSLAAGTRYGYTF.

CDR3 sequence: CASSLLPRSPADTQYF. CDR3 nucleotide sequence: TGTGCCAGCAGCTTATTACCCCGATCCCCCGCAGATACGCAGTATTTT. The gene calls are TRBV11-2 and TRBJ2-3; D unresolved. V lost 2 bases and J 4 bases, leaving 16 bases between the germline ends. The CDR3 runs to 16 residues. The germline V gene encodes CDR1 SGHAT and CDR2 FQNNGV.

A single count supports this clone. V usage is TRBV6-1 and J usage is TRBJ1-5; 7 positions agree with TRBD1. CDR3 length equals 19 residues. The V gene end was trimmed by 4 bases and the J gene end by 0 bases; junction bases not matched to a gene: 15. CDR1 and CDR2 (germline): MNHNS, SASEGT. CDR3 nucleotide sequence: TGTGCCAGCAGTGGGTCGCCGGGGGGGACAGTCTATAGCAATCAGCCCCAGCATTTT. It encodes CASSGSPGGTVYSNQPQHF.

The rearrangement joins TRBV5-4 to TRBJ1-2; D is possibly TRBD1 (6 bases). Trimming took off 6 bases at V and 9 bases at J, with 15 bases between the two ends. Germline CDR1 and CDR2: SGHNT and YYREEE (reference sequence). The CDR3 length is 12 residues. CDR3 sequence: CASMTGGGRYTF. CDR3 nucleotides: TGTGCCAGCATGACCGGGGGGGGCCGCTACACCTTC.

This clone was detected once. The rearrangement joins TRBV2 to TRBJ1-5; D perhaps matches TRBD1 (5 bases). The CDR3 has 14 residues. CDR1 and CDR2 (germline): SNHLY, FYNNEI. Trimming removed 5 bases at V and 2 bases at J, with 10 bases between. In DNA, the CDR3 is TGTGCCAGCAGTACAACAGGCGGCAATCAGCCCCAGCATTTT. The encoded protein is CASSTTGGNQPQHF.

The chain employs TRBV9 and TRBJ2-1, with D unclear. The germline CDR1 and CDR2 sequences are SGDLS and YYNGEE. The CDR3 length is 13 residues. V was shortened by 0 bases and J by 10 bases, with 11 bases between the two germline ends. DNA for the CDR3: TGTGCCAGCAGCGTAGCTAAGGAAGAAGAGCAGTTCTTC. It translates to CASSVAKEEEQFF.

The chain carries TRBV5-1 and TRBJ2-3; D may be TRBD1 or TRBD2 (6 bases each). The CDR3 spans 17 residues. Germline assignment: CDR1 SGHRS and CDR2 YFSETQ. The V end lost 3 bases, the J end lost 0 bases, and 17 bases lay between the germline ends. Here the CDR3 DNA reads TGCGCCAGCAGCTCCCTTGAGGGGGGCCCGAGCACAGATACGCAGTATTTT. It translates to CASSSLEGGPSTDTQYF.

The chain employs TRBV4-1 and TRBJ1-4, with TRBD1 matching over 10 bases. Per germline, CDR1 MGHRA and CDR2 YSYEKL. With V trimmed by 1 base and J by 6 bases, 5 bases remained unmatched. The CDR3 contains 16 residues. CDR3 bases: TGCGCCAGCAGCCAAGGGGAGACAGGGGGCTATGAAAAACTGTTTTTT. Its translation: CASSQGETGGYEKLFF.